The 29 T cell receptor beta chains below all came from one sample that was sequenced in a study of T cell clonotyping in hematopoietic cell transplantation. Only in-frame clones appear in the TCRdb table, and some are missing; sequencing was by immunoSEQ multiplex PCR. The repertoire has 15,000 to 20,000 clones, approximately 80% of them found once; the top ten carry 14% to 15%. Sequencing used peripheral blood mononuclear cells. Source of these receptors: a man in his sixties in good health. Some clones in this sample may be carry-over from other donors' samples.

The J gene is TRBJ2-5, the V gene TRBV27; 7 bases are a match to TRBD2. The junction had 6 bases not matched to a gene; V was cut back by 6 bases and J by 5 bases. CDR3 length: 13 residues. CDR1 MNHEY and CDR2 SMNVEV come from the germline V gene (reference sequence). CDR3 nucleotide sequence: TGTGCCAGCAGCCGCGGGGGATGGGAGACCCAGTACTTC. Amino acids: CASSRGGWETQYF.

The chain couples TRBV7-3 to TRBJ2-3, with TRBD2 as a possible D gene (6 bases). V was shortened by 5 bases and J by 1 base, with 16 bases between the two germline ends. The length of the CDR3 is 16 residues. The germline V gene encodes CDR1 SGHTA and CDR2 FQGTGA. The CDR3 spells CASSLTGTYRTDTQYF. CDR3 bases: TGTGCCAGCAGCCTGACTGGGACTTATCGCACAGATACGCAGTATTTT.

V is TRBV2 and J is TRBJ2-1, with D possibly TRBD1 on 5 matching bases. Between the trimmed V and J ends, which lost 3 bases and 5 bases, there was a span of 8 bases. This CDR3 spans 13 amino acids. Germline V gene data show CDR1 as SNHLY and CDR2 as FYNNEI. The CDR3 DNA is TGTGCCAGCAGTGACCCCAGGGACAATGAGCAGTTCTTC. It specifies CASSDPRDNEQFF. Supplemented by reference TRBV2 and TRBJ2-1, the full variable domain reads EPEVTQTPSHQVTQMGQEVILRCVPISNHLYFYWYRQILGQKVEFLVSFYNNEISEKSEIFDDQFSVERPDGSNFTLKIRSTKLEDSAMYFCASSDPRDNEQFFGPGTRLTVL.

The CDR3 reads CAISGRQGWGTEAFF. CDR3 bases: TGTGCCATCAGTGGTCGACAGGGTTGGGGCACTGAAGCTTTCTTT. The chain couples TRBV10-3 to TRBJ1-1; 7 bases fit TRBD1. This CDR3 has 15 amino acids. Germline CDR1 is ENHRY and CDR2 is SYGVKD. The trim removed 4 bases at V and 4 bases at J, leaving 9 bases unmatched.

This chain joins TRBV10-2 and TRBJ1-2; tentatively, D is TRBD1 (5 bases). V lost 8 bases to trimming and J lost 4 bases, with 23 bases between them. Per the germline V gene, CDR1 is WSHSY and CDR2 is SAAADI. CDR3 length: 16 amino acids. CDR3 protein: CASDTQGDRFRYGYTF. The CDR3 nucleotides read TGCGCCAGCGATACTCAGGGAGATAGGTTTCGCTATGGCTACACCTTC.

The V and J genes are TRBV9 and TRBJ2-3; D is unclear. Germline CDR1 is SGDLS and CDR2 is YYNGEE. This CDR3 has 14 residues. Trimming removed 0 bases from V and 2 bases from J, with 7 bases in between. The CDR3: CASSVGILTDTQYF. CDR3 nucleotides: TGTGCCAGCAGCGTAGGGATCCTCACAGATACGCAGTATTTT.

This clone was found a few times. The rearrangement uses TRBV27 and TRBJ1-1, with TRBD1 matching over 7 bases. Germline loops: CDR1 MNHEY, CDR2 SMNVEV (reference sequence). J was trimmed by 6 bases and V by 5 bases; bases with no gene match: 15. CDR3 length: 16 amino acids. The CDR3 DNA sequence: TGTGCCAGCAGTCAAGTCGAGGCAGGGGGGGTCCCTGAAGCTTTCTTT. Protein product: CASSQVEAGGVPEAFF.

This chain connects TRBV9 to TRBJ2-1, with D hard to call. This CDR3 is built from 14 residues. Per the germline V gene, CDR1 is SGDLS and CDR2 is YYNGEE. V was clipped by 4 bases and J by 6 bases, with 14 bases between them. DNA for the CDR3: TGTGCCAGCAGCCACGCTAGGACCTCCAATGAGCAGTTCTTC. Amino acids: CASSHARTSNEQFF.

The J gene is TRBJ2-7, the V gene TRBV5-6; no clear D gene. V was trimmed by 0 bases and J by 3 bases, leaving 10 bases between them. The CDR3 is made up of 14 amino acids. CDR1 and CDR2 (germline): SGHDT, YYEEEE. The CDR3 protein is CASSLVASFYEQYF. CDR3 sequence (DNA): TGTGCCAGCAGCTTGGTAGCCAGTTTCTACGAGCAGTACTTC.

This clone was detected a few times. The chain carries TRBV30 and TRBJ1-1; possibly TRBD1 for D (5 bases). The ends were cut back, 3 bases at V and 4 bases at J, with 9 bases in the middle. Germline assignment: CDR1 GTSNPN and CDR2 SVGIG (reference sequence). This CDR3 is built from 12 residues. The CDR3 spells CAWRQQGTEAFF. As DNA, the CDR3 is TGTGCCTGGAGGCAGCAGGGCACTGAAGCTTTCTTT. The full variable domain, rest sourced from reference TRBV30 and TRBJ1-1, is SQTIHQWPATLVQPVGSPLSLECTVEGTSNPNLYWYRQAAGRGLQLLFYSVGIGQISSEVPQNLSASRPQDRQFILSSKKLLLSDSGFYLCAWRQQGTEAFFGQGTRLTVV.

The chain combines TRBV28 with TRBJ2-7; 9 bases map to TRBD1. The germline V gene has CDR1 MDHEN and CDR2 SYDVKM. The V gene end was trimmed by 6 bases and the J gene end by 1 base; junction bases not matched to a gene: 1. This CDR3 has 13 residues. CDR3 in amino acids: CASRGTGSYEQYF. As DNA, the CDR3 is TGTGCCAGCAGGGGGACAGGGTCCTACGAGCAGTACTTC.

On this clone itself: At one end, the junction sequence differs from germline, possibly due to a read error. The chain is built from TRBV5-5 and TRBJ2-7; 8 nucleotides agree with TRBD2. The CDR3 length is 14 residues. CDR1 SGHKS and CDR2 YYEKEE come from the germline V gene (reference sequence). CDR3 bases: TGCGCCAGCAGCCAAGCCGGGACTAGCTACGAGCAGTACTTC. Translated: CASSQAGTSYEQYF.

The V and J genes are TRBV5-8 and TRBJ1-2; TRBD1 is a possible D gene (6 bases). This CDR3 contains 14 residues. Germline assignment: CDR1 SGHTS and CDR2 YDEGEE. The V gene lost 4 bases and the J gene lost 3 bases, with 13 bases spanning the gap. The CDR3 bases are TGTGCCAGCAGCCGCCCCGGGGGCCACTATGGCTACACCTTC. Protein product: CASSRPGGHYGYTF.

The rearrangement links TRBV21-1 to TRBJ2-5; TRBD1, as called in the table, went unchecked against the DNA. TRBV21-1 is a listed pseudogene. The CDR3 contains 20 residues. The CDR3 is CASSRTGVRWRVRPGETQYF. The DNA of the CDR3 is TGTGCCAGCAGCAGGACAGGGGTGAGGTGGCGGGTTCGCCCCGGGGAGACCCAGTACTTC.

J is TRBJ2-6 and V is TRBV30; D remains ambiguous. In germline, CDR1 is GTSNPN, CDR2 SVGIG (reference sequence). The CDR3 runs to 14 residues. Trimming removed 3 bases from V and 1 base from J, with 7 bases in between. CDR3 coding DNA: TGTGCCTGGAGGGCAGTATCTGGGGCCAACGTCCTGACTTTC. Translated, it gives CAWRAVSGANVLTF.

The chain combines TRBV6-6 with TRBJ2-1, with D unclear. CDR1 is MNHNY, CDR2 SVGAGI, per germline (reference sequence). Trimming took 7 bases from V and 2 from J, leaving 12 bases between them. This CDR3 is 14 amino acids long. The CDR3 region has the DNA TGTGCCAGCAAGCTGGCAGGTACCTACAATGAGCAGTTCTTC. As protein: CASKLAGTYNEQFF.

There are a few counts of this clone. The chain recombines TRBV15 with TRBJ1-1; 9 bases line up with TRBD1. The CDR3 runs to 12 residues. After removal of 8 bases from V and 3 bases from J, the junction contained 1 base not matched to a gene. Per germline, CDR1 LNHNV and CDR2 YYDKDF (reference sequence). CDR3 in amino acids: CATRQGDTEAFF. The CDR3 DNA reads as TGTGCCACCCGACAGGGGGACACTGAAGCTTTCTTT. The variable domain in full, with the rest retrieved from reference TRBV15 and TRBJ1-1, is DAMVIQNPRYQVTQFGKPVTLSCSQTLNHNVMYWYQQKSSQAPKLLFHYYDKDFNNEADTPDNFQSRRPNTSFCFLDIRSPGLGDTAMYLCATRQGDTEAFFGQGTRLTVV.

The count of this clone is one. The chain couples TRBV7-3 to TRBJ1-1; 11 bases match TRBD1. The J segment lost 8 bases and the V segment lost 5 bases, leaving 7 bases of the junction unmatched. CDR3 length: 14 amino acids. CDR1 and CDR2 (germline): SGHTA, FQGTGA. CDR3 in amino acids: CASSPEGQGEEAFF. Written as DNA, the CDR3 is TGTGCCAGCAGCCCAGAGGGACAGGGGGAAGAAGCTTTCTTT.

V is TRBV2 and J is TRBJ1-5, with D perhaps TRBD1 (6 bases). Germline CDR1 reads SNHLY; CDR2 reads FYNNEI. Trimming shortened V by 5 bases and J by 6 bases, and 17 bases separated the two germline ends. The CDR3 is made up of 15 amino acids. Here the CDR3 reads CASSRGDTTGQPQHF. The CDR3, as DNA: TGTGCCAGCAGTCGGGGGGACACAACAGGTCAGCCCCAGCATTTT.

This sequence joins TRBV9 and TRBJ1-1; tentative D call: TRBD1 (5 bases). In germline, CDR1 is SGDLS, CDR2 YYNGEE. Trimming took off 3 bases at V and 12 bases at J, with 18 bases between the two ends. The CDR3 consists of 13 residues. CDR3 in amino acids: CASSAQGEGSPFF. The CDR3 DNA sequence: TGTGCCAGCAGCGCCCAAGGGGAGGGTTCGCCTTTCTTT.

This chain links TRBV7-8 with TRBJ1-3; D not certain. The CDR3 loop spans 15 amino acids. Germline V gene lookup returns CDR1 SGHVS and CDR2 FQNEAQ. With 2 bases removed from V and 0 bases from J, the gap between germline ends came to 8 bases. The chain's CDR3 is CASSLLVLSGNTIYF. In DNA form, the CDR3 reads TGTGCCAGCAGCTTACTGGTCCTCTCTGGAAACACCATATATTTT.

The chain joins TRBV29-1 to TRBJ2-2; the match to TRBD1 covers 7 bases. V lost 6 bases and J lost 12; bases outside the gene matches: 13. The V gene's germline CDR1 is SQVTM and CDR2 ANQGSEA. The CDR3 consists of 13 residues. The chain's CDR3 is CSVQTTRGNKLFF. Written as DNA, the CDR3 is TGCAGCGTGCAGACCACCAGGGGGAACAAGCTGTTTTTT.

This chain uses TRBV5-1 with TRBJ1-1; D remains unclear. Germline-derived CDR1 and CDR2 are SGHRS and YFSETQ. This CDR3 contains 16 residues. V shed 0 bases and J shed 2 bases, with 14 bases lying between them. The CDR3 bases are TGCGCCAGCAGCTTGGGAGTAGGGTGGGAAAACACTGAAGCTTTCTTT. It codes for CASSLGVGWENTEAFF.

The rearrangement joins TRBV15 to TRBJ2-1, with D possibly TRBD2 on 5 matching bases. This CDR3 spans 15 amino acids. Trimming took off 8 bases at V and 0 bases at J, with 14 bases between the two ends. Looked up from germline, CDR1 is LNHNV and CDR2 is YYDKDF (reference sequence). The CDR3 DNA follows: TGTGCCACCCGAGCGGACTTGAGCTCCTACAATGAGCAGTTCTTC. Residues: CATRADLSSYNEQFF.

V and J are TRBV5-1 and TRBJ2-5, with 9 nucleotides matching TRBD2. V lost 4 bases and J lost 5; bases outside the gene matches: 9. CDR1 and CDR2 from the germline V gene are SGHRS and YFSETQ. The CDR3 runs to 15 residues. The CDR3 DNA reads as TGCGCCAGCAGCATAATAGCGGGAGAGGGGGAGACCCAGTACTTC. The encoded protein is CASSIIAGEGETQYF.

This clone came up a few times. This rearrangement joins TRBV7-4 to TRBJ2-1; maybe TRBD1 (5 bases). CDR3 length: 13 amino acids. Germline-derived CDR1 and CDR2 are SGHVT and SQSDAQ. V lost 5 bases and J lost 4, with 9 bases in between. In nucleotides, the CDR3 is TGTGCCAGCAGCAACCAGGGATACAATGAGCAGTTCTTC. As protein: CASSNQGYNEQFF.

This clone is medium-sized. CDR3 in DNA: TGTGCCAGCAGCTTGAGCAAGAACACTGAAGCTTTCTTT. It specifies CASSLSKNTEAFF. The rearrangement joins TRBV5-8 to TRBJ1-1; D not resolved. In germline, CDR1 is SGHTS, CDR2 YDEGEE. This CDR3 spans 13 amino acids. The V gene lost 1 base and the J gene lost 1 base, with 5 bases spanning the gap.

The V call is TRBV20-1, the J call TRBJ1-2, with a tentative D call TRBD1 (6 bases). Germline-derived CDR1 and CDR2 are DFQATT and SNEGSKA (reference sequence). V was shortened by 0 bases and J by 8 bases, with 7 bases between the two germline ends. CDR3 length: 11 amino acids. The CDR3 nucleotides read TGCAGTGCTAGAGACAGGGGAGGCTACACCTTC. It encodes CSARDRGGYTF.

The chain recombines TRBV7-6 with TRBJ1-5; D is uncertain. Deletions cut 1 base from V and 6 bases from J, with 10 bases between. The CDR3 sequence is 14 residues long. Per the germline V gene, CDR1 is SGHVS and CDR2 is FNYEAQ. The CDR3 reads CASSLVSNGQPQHF. CDR3 in DNA: TGTGCCAGCAGCTTAGTTAGTAATGGTCAGCCCCAGCATTTT.